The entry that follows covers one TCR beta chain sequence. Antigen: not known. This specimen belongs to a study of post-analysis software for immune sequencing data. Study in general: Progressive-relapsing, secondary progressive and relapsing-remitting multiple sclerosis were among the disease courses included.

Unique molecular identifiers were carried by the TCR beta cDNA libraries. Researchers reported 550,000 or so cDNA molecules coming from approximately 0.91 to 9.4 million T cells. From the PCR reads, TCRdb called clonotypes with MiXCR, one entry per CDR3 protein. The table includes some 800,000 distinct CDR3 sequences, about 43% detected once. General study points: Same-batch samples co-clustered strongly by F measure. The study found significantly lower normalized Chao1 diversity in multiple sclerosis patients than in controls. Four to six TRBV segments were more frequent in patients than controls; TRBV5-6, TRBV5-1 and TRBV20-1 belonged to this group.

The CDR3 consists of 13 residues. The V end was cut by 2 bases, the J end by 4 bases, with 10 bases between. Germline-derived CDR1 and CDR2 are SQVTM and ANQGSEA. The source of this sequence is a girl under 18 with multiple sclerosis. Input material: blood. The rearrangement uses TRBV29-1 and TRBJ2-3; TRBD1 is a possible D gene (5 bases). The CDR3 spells CSVELQVADTQYF. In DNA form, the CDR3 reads TGCAGCGTTGAACTACAGGTAGCAGATACGCAGTATTTT.